The entry below gives a single T cell receptor (beta chain) sequence along with its context. This entry comes from a study of patients and donors after allogeneic stem cell transplantation. TCRdb reprocessed the RT-PCR reads via MiXCR and lists one record per CDR3 protein. The table records 150,000 to 250,000 distinct CDR3 sequences, around two fifths of them present only once. The V end was cut by 0 bases, the J end by 5 bases, with 14 bases between. The CDR3 consists of 16 residues. Germline lookup yields CDR1 LNHNV and CDR2 YYDKDF (reference sequence). This sequence joins TRBV15 and TRBJ2-1, with D unresolved. The receptor comes from a human donor who was either an allogeneic HSCT recipient or a stem cell or donor lymphocyte infusion donor (not recorded which). It is not recorded whose cells these are; they may come from a transplant donor. Sequenced material: blood, either unsorted or a sorted T cell fraction (not recorded which). The CDR3 sequence is CATSRDQGLSHNEQFF. CDR3 DNA: TGTGCCACCAGCAGAGATCAAGGGTTATCCCACAATGAGCAGTTCTTC.